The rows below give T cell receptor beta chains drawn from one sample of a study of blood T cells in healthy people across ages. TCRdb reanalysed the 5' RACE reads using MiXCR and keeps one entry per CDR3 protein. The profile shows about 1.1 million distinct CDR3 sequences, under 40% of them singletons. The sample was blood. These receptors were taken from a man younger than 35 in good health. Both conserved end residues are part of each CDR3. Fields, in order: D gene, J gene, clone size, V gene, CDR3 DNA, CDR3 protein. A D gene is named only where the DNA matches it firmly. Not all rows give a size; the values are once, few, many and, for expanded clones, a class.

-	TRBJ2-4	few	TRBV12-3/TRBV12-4	TGTGCCAGCAGCTCCGTGTCCGAAGCCAAAAACATTCAGTACTTC	CASSSVSEAKNIQYF
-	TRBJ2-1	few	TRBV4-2	TGTGCCAGCAGCCAAGATCACCAGGGCTCGACATACAATGAGCAGTTCTTC	CASSQDHQGSTYNEQFF
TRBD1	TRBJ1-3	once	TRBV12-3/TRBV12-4	TGTGCCAGCACCGAGGGACAGTCATTCTCTGGAAACACCATATATTTT	CASTEGQSFSGNTIYF
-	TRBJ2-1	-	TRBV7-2	TGTGCCAGCAGCTTTGTCGACACTGACAATGAGCAGTTCTTC	CASSFVDTDNEQFF
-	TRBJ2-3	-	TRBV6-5	TGTGCCAGCACCCATAGCGGCGCCCTCACAGATACGCAGTATTTT	CASTHSGALTDTQYF
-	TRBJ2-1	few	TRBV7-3	TGTGCCAGCAGCTTAACCCCTAACAATGAGCAGTTCTTC	CASSLTPNNEQFF
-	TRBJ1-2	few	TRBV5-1	TGCGCCAGCAGCCCCCGGGGGGGTAATGACTATGGCTACACCTTC	CASSPRGGNDYGYTF
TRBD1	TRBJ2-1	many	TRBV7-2	TGTGCCAGCAGCTTAAACAGGGGGCTCGCCCGCAATGAGCAGTTCTTC	CASSLNRGLARNEQFF
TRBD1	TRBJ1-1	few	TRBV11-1	TGTGCCAGCAGCCTTAACAGGGGGCTTAGGGCTGAAGCTTTCTTT	CASSLNRGLRAEAFF
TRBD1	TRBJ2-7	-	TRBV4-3	TGCGCCAGCAGCCAAGGAGTCGTGGACAGGGTAATTTCCTACGAGCAGTACTTC	CASSQGVVDRVISYEQYF
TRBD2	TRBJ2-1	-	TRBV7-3	TGTGCCAGCAGCCCAGGGCTAGCGGGGACGGTTGAGCAGTTCTTC	CASSPGLAGTVEQFF
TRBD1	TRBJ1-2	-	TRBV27	TGTGCCAGGAGTTTTGACATAAACCGGGACAGGGCAAACTATGGCTACACCTTC	CARSFDINRDRANYGYTF
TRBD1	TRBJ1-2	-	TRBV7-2	TGTGCCAGCAGCTTATACTCAGGGGGGAGCGGCTACACCTTC	CASSLYSGGSGYTF
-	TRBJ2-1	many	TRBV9	TGTGCCAGCAGCGGATCTAATTCTGAGCAGTTCTTC	CASSGSNSEQFF
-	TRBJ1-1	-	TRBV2	TGTGCCAGCAGTGCCGCTGAGTCCCGGGACACTGAAGCTTTCTTT	CASSAAESRDTEAFF
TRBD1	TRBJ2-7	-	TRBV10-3	TGTGCCATCAGTGAGTCGCTAGGACAGGACGAGCAGTACTTC	CAISESLGQDEQYF
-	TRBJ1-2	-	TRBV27	TGTGCCAGCAGAACCGACAGAGAGGGCGGCTACACCTTC	CASRTDREGGYTF
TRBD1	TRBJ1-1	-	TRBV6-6	TGTGCCAGCAGCCAGATAGACAGGGGCCACACTGAAGCTTTCTTT	CASSQIDRGHTEAFF
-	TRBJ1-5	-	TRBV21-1	TGTGCCAGCAGCAAAGTGGGGACAGGGGTGTCGGGCAATCAGCCCCAGCATTTT	CASSKVGTGVSGNQPQHF
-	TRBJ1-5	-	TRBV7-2	TGTGCCAGCAGCCCCTTTGGCGGGAATCAGCCCCAGCATTTT	CASSPFGGNQPQHF
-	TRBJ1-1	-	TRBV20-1	TGCAGTGCCATGAGCCGGAACACTGAAGCTTTCTTT	CSAMSRNTEAFF